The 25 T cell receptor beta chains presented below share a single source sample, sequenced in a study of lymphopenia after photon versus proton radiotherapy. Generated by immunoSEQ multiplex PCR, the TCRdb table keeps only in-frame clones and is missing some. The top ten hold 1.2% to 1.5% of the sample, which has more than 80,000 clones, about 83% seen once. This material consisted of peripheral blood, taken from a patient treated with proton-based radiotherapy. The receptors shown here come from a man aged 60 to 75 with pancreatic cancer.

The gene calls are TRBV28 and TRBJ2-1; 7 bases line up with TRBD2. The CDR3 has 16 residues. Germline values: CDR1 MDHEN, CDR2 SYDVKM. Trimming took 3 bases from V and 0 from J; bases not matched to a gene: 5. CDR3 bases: TGTGCCAGCAGTTTGGGGGGGAGATCCTCCTACAATGAGCAGTTCTTC. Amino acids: CASSLGGRSSYNEQFF.

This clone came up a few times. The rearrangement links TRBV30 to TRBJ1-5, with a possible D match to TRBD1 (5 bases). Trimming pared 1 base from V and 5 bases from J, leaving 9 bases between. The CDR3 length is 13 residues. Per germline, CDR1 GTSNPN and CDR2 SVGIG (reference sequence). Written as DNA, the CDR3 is TGTGCCTGGAGTGGGGGCAGAGATCAGCCCCAGCATTTT. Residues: CAWSGGRDQPQHF.

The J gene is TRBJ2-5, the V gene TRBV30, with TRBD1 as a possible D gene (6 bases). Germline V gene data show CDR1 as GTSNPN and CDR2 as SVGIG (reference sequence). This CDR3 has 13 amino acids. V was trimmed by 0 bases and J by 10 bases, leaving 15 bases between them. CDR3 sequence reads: CAWSVTGLADQYF. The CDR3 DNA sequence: TGTGCCTGGAGTGTAACAGGGCTGGCTGACCAGTACTTC.

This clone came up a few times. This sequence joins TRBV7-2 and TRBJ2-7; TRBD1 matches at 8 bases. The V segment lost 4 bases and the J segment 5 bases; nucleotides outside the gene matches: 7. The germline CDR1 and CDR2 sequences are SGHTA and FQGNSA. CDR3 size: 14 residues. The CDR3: CASSSRTGFDEQYF. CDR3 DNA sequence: TGTGCCAGCAGCTCAAGGACAGGGTTCGACGAGCAGTACTTC.

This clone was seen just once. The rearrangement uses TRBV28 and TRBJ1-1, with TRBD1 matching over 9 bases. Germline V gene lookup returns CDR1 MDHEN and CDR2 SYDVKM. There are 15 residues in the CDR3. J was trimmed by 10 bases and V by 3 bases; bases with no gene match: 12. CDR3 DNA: TGTGCCAGCAGTTTGGGGGACAGGGTCGGCCGTGGAGCTTTCTTT. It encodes CASSLGDRVGRGAFF.

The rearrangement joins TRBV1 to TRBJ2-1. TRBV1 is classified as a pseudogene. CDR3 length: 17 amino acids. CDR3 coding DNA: TGCACCAGCAGCCAGGGCTCCCCGGGACGCCTCTACAATGAGCAGTTCTTC. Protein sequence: CTSSQGSPGRLYNEQFF.

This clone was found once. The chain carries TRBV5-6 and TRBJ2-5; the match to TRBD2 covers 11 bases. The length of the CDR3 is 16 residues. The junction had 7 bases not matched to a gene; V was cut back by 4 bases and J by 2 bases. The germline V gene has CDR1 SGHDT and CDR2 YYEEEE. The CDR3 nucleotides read TGTGCCAGCAGCCCGTGGGGGACTAGCGGACAAGAGACCCAGTACTTC. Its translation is CASSPWGTSGQETQYF.

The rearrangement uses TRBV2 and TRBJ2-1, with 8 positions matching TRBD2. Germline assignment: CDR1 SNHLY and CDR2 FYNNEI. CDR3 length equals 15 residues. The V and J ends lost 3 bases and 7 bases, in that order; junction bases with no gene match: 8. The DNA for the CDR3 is TGTGCCAGCAGTGAGGAGGTAGCGGGGACTAATGAGCAGTTCTTC. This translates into CASSEEVAGTNEQFF.

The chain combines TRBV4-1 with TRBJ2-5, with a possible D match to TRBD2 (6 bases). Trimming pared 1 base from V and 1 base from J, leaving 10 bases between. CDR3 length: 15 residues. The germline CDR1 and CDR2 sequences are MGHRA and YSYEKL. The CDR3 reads CASSQAGTLQETQYF. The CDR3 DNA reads TGCGCCAGCAGCCAAGCGGGGACTCTCCAAGAGACCCAGTACTTC.

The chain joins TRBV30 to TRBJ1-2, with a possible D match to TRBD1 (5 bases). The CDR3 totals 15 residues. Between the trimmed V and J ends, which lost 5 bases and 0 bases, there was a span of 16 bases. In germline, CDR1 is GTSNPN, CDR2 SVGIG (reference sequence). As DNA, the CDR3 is TGTGCCTGGGAAATACCGGGACCAGCTAACTATGGCTACACCTTC. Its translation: CAWEIPGPANYGYTF.

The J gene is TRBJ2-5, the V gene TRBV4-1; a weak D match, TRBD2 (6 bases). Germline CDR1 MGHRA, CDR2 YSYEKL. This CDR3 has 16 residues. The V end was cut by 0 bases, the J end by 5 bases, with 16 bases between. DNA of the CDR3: TGCGCCAGCAGCCAAGAGGGAGGTCAAGGGATCGAGACCCAGTACTTC. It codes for CASSQEGGQGIETQYF.

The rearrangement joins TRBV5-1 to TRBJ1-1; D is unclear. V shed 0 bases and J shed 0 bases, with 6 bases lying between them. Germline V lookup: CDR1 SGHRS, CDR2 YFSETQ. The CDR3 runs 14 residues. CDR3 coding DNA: TGCGCCAGCAGCTTGGCGAGTTTGAACACTGAAGCTTTCTTT. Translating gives CASSLASLNTEAFF. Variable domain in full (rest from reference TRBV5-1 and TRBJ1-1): KAGVTQTPRYLIKTRGQQVTLSCSPISGHRSVSWYQQTPGQGLQFLFEYFSETQRNKGNFPGRFSGRQFSNSRSEMNVSTLELGDSALYLCASSLASLNTEAFFGQGTRLTVV.

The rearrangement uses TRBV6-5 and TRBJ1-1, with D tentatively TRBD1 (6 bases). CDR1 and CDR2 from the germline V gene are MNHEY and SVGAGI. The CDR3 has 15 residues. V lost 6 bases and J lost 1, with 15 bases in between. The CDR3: CASRGAGAGNTEAFF. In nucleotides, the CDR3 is TGTGCCAGCAGGGGTGCAGGGGCTGGGAACACTGAAGCTTTCTTT.

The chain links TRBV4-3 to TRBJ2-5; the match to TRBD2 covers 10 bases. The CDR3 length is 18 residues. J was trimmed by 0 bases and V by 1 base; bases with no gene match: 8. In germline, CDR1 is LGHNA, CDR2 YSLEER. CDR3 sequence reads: CASSQGRAGGPYQETQYF. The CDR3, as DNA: TGCGCCAGCAGCCAAGGACGAGCGGGAGGGCCGTACCAAGAGACCCAGTACTTC.

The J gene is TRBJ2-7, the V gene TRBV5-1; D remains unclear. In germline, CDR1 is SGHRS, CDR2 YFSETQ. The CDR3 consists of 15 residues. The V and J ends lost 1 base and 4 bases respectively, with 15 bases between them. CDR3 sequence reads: CASSLIGDPRYEQYF. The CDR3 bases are TGCGCCAGCAGCTTGATCGGAGACCCCCGATACGAGCAGTACTTC.

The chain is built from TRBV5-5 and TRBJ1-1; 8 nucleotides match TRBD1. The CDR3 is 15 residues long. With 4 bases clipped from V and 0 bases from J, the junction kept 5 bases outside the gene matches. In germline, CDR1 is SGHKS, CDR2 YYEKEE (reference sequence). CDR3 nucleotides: TGTGCCAGCAGCGGGAGACAGGGGCTGAACACTGAAGCTTTCTTT. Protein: CASSGRQGLNTEAFF.

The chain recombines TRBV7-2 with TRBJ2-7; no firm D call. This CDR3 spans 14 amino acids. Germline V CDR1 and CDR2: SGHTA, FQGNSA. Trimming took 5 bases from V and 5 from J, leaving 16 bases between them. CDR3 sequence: CASSDKVLWDEQYF. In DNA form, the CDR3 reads TGTGCCAGCAGCGACAAGGTGTTGTGGGACGAGCAGTACTTC.

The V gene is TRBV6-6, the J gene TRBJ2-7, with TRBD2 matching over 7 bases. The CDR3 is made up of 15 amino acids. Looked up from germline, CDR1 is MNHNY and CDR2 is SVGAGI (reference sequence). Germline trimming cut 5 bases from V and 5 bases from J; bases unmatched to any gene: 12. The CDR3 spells CASSQIRLAQHEQYF. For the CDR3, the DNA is TGTGCCAGCAGTCAAATCCGACTAGCCCAGCACGAGCAGTACTTC.

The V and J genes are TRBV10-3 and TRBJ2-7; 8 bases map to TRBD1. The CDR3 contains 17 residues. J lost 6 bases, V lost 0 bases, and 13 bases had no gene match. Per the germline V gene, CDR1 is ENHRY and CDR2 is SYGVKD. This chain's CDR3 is CAISESEADREVLEQYF. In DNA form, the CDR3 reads TGTGCCATCAGTGAGTCGGAGGCGGACAGGGAGGTCCTCGAGCAGTACTTC.

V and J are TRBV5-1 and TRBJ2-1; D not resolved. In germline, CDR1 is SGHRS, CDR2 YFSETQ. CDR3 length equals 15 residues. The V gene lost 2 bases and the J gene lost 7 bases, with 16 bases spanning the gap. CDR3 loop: CASSFGPYGLNEQFF. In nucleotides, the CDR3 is TGCGCCAGCAGCTTTGGACCTTATGGGCTAAATGAGCAGTTCTTC. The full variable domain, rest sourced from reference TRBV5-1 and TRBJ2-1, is KAGVTQTPRYLIKTRGQQVTLSCSPISGHRSVSWYQQTPGQGLQFLFEYFSETQRNKGNFPGRFSGRQFSNSRSEMNVSTLELGDSALYLCASSFGPYGLNEQFFGPGTRLTVL.

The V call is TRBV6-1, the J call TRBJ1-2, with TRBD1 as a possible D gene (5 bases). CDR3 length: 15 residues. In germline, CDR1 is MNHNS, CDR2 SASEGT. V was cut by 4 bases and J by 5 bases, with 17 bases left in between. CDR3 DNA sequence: TGTGCCAGCAGTGCCCCGGGACTTGCGGGGTATGGCTACACCTTC. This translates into CASSAPGLAGYGYTF.

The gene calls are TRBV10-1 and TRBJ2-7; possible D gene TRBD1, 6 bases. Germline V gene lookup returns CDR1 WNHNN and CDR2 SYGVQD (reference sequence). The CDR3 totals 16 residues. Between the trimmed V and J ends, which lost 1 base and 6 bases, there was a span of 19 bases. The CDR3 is CASSEFGRGRIGEQYF. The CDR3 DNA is TGCGCCAGCAGTGAGTTTGGCAGGGGCCGCATTGGCGAGCAGTACTTC.

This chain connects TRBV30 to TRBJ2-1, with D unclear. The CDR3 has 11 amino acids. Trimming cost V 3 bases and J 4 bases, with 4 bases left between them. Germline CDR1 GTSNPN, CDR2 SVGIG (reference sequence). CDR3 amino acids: CAWRGYNEQFF. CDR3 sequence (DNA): TGTGCCTGGAGAGGATACAATGAGCAGTTCTTC.

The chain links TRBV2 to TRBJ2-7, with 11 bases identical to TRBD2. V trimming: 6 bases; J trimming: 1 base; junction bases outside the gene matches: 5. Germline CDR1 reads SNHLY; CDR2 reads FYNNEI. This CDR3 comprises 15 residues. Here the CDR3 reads CASRERLAGSYEQYF. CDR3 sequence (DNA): TGTGCCAGCAGGGAACGACTAGCGGGGTCCTACGAGCAGTACTTC. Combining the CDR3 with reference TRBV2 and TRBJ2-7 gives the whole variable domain EPEVTQTPSHQVTQMGQEVILRCVPISNHLYFYWYRQILGQKVEFLVSFYNNEISEKSEIFDDQFSVERPDGSNFTLKIRSTKLEDSAMYFCASRERLAGSYEQYFGPGTRLTVT.

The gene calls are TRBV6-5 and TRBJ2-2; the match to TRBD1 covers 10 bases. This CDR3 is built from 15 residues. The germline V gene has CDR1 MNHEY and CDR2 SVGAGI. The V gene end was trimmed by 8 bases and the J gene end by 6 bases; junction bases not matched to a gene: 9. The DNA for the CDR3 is TGTGCCAGCGGAAGGGGACAGGGGTTCCCCGGGGAGCTGTTTTTT. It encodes CASGRGQGFPGELFF.